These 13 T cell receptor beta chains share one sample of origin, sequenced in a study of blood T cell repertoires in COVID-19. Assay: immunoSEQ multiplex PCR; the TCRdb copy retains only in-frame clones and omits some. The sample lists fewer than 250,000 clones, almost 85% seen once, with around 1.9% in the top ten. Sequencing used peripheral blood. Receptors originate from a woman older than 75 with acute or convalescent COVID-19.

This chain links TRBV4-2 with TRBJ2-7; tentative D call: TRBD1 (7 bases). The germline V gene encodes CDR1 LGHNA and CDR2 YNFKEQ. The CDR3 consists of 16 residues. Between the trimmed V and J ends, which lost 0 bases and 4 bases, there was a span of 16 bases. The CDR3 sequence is CASSQEITAGGYEQYF. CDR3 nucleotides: TGTGCCAGCAGCCAAGAGATTACGGCAGGGGGGTACGAGCAGTACTTC.

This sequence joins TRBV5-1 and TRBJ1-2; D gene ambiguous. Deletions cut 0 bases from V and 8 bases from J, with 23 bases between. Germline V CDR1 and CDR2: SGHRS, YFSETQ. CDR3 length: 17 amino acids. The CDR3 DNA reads TGCGCCAGCAGCTTGGGTGGGTTCGACGTACTCGGCGGGGGCTACACCTTC. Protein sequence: CASSLGGFDVLGGGYTF.

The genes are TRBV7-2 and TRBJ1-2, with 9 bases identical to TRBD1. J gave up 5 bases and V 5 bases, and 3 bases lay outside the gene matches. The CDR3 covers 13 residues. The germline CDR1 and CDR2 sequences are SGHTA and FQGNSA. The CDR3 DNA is TGTGCCAGCAGCCCGACAGGGGGGTATGGCTACACCTTC. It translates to CASSPTGGYGYTF.

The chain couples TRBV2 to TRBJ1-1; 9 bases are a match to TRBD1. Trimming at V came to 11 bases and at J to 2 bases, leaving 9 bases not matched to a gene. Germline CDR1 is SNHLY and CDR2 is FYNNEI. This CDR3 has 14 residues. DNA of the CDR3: TGTGCCGGGTTCGAGGGACAGGGAAACACTGAAGCTTTCTTT. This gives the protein CAGFEGQGNTEAFF.

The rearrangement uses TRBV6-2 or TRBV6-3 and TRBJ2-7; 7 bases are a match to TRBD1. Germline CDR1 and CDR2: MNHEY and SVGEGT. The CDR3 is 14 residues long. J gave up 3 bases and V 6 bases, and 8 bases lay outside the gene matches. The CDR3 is CASSVRDSYYEQYF. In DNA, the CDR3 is TGTGCCAGCAGCGTCCGGGACAGTTACTACGAGCAGTACTTC.

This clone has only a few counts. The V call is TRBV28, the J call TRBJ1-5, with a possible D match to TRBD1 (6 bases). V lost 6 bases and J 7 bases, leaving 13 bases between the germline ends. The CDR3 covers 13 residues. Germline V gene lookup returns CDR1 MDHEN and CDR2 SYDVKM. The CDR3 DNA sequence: TGTGCCAGCAGGAGAGGGGGTCAACAGCCCCAGCATTTT. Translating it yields CASRRGGQQPQHF.

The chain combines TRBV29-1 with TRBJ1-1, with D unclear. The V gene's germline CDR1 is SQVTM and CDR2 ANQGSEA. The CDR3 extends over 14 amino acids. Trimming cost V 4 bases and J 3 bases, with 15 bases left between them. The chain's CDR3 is CSVVQARRYTEAFF. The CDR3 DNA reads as TGCAGCGTTGTGCAGGCCCGGAGGTACACTGAAGCTTTCTTT.

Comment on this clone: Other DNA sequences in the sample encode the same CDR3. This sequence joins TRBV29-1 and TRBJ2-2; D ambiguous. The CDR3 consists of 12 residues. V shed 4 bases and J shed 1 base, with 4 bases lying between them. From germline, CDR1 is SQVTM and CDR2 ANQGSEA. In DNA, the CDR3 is TGCAGCGTTGCCAGGAACACCGGGGAGCTGTTTTTT. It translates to CSVARNTGELFF.

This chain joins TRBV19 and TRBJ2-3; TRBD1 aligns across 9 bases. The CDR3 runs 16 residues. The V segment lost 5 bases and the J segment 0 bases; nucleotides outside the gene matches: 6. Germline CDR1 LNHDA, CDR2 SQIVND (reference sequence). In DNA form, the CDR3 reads TGTGCCAGTAGTCCCCGGGACAGGGCTAGCACAGATACGCAGTATTTT. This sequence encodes CASSPRDRASTDTQYF.

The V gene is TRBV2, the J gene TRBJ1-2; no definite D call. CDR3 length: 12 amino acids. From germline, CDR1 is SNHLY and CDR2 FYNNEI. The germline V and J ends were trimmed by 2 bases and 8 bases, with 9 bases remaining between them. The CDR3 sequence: CASSEMLYGYTF. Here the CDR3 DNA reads TGTGCCAGCAGTGAAATGCTCTACGGCTACACCTTC.

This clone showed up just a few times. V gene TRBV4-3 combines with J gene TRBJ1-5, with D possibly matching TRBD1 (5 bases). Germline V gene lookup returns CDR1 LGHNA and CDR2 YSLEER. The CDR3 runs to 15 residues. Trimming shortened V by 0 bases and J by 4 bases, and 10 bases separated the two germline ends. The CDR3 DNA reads TGCGCCAGCAGCCAAGAATTCAGGGCGAATCAGCCCCAGCATTTT. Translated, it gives CASSQEFRANQPQHF.

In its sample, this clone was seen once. The CDR3 region has the DNA TGTGCCAGCAGCTTACAGGGGGCTCAATCTGAAGCTTTCTTT. As protein: CASSLQGAQSEAFF. This chain links TRBV28 with TRBJ1-1; TRBD1 agrees at 9 bases. The germline CDR1 and CDR2 sequences are MDHEN and SYDVKM. The CDR3 contains 14 residues. After removal of 6 bases from V and 6 bases from J, the junction contained 8 bases not matched to a gene.

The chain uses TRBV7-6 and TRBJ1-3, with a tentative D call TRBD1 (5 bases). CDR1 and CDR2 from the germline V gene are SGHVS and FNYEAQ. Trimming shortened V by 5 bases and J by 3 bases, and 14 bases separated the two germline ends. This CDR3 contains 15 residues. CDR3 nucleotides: TGTGCCAGCAGCCCAACAGGAGTTGTTGGAAACACCATATATTTT. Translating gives CASSPTGVVGNTIYF.